A selection of T cell receptor beta chains follows, all from one sample in a study of blood T cell repertoires in COVID-19. Sequenced by immunoSEQ multiplex PCR; TCRdb stores in-frame clones only, minus some. The data contain 50,000 to 70,000 clones, around 84% of them singletons. Sequencing was performed on peripheral blood. Receptors were obtained from a woman aged 60-70 years with acute or convalescent COVID-19. The CDR3 runs from the conserved cysteine through the conserved F or W. Fields, in order: D gene, J gene, CDR3 length, V gene, clone size, CDR3 protein, CDR3 DNA. A D gene is named only where the DNA matches it firmly. Only part of the rows carry a size: once, few, many, or a class if the clone is expanded.

>TRBD2|TRBJ2-3|17|TRBV24-1|-
CATSDNSGGLSTDTQYF
TGTGCCACCAGTGATAATAGCGGGGGGCTTAGCACAGATACGCAGTATTTT
>-|TRBJ1-4|13|TRBV11-2|once
CASSLGAREKLFF
TGTGCCAGCAGCTTAGGGGCACGGGAAAAACTGTTTTTT
>TRBD1|TRBJ1-1|16|TRBV29-1|-
CSVIEGGVRGSTEAFF
TGCAGCGTTATAGAAGGGGGCGTCAGGGGGAGCACTGAAGCTTTCTTT
>-|TRBJ1-3|14|TRBV30|-
CAWSLTVSGNTIYF
TGTGCCTGGAGTTTGACAGTCTCTGGAAACACCATATATTTT
>TRBD2|TRBJ2-1|14|TRBV6-6|-
CASSYSASGGEQFF
TGTGCCAGCAGTTACTCGGCTAGCGGCGGTGAGCAGTTCTTC
>-|TRBJ1-1|16|TRBV2|-
CARLGGGARMNTEAFF
TGTGCTAGGCTAGGGGGTGGCGCCCGTATGAACACTGAAGCTTTCTTT
>TRBD1|TRBJ1-5|16|TRBV19|-
CASSSRDRGSNQPQHF
TGTGCCAGTAGTTCCCGGGACAGGGGTAGCAATCAGCCCCAGCATTTT
>-|TRBJ1-1|16|TRBV29-1|-
CSVEDLGSGKNTEAFF
TGCAGCGTTGAAGATCTGGGCAGCGGAAAGAACACTGAAGCTTTCTTT
>TRBD1|TRBJ2-2|18|TRBV19|-
CASSIPIWGQGASGELFF
TGTGCCAGTAGTATACCCATCTGGGGACAGGGGGCATCCGGGGAGCTGTTTTTT
>TRBD2|TRBJ2-2|18|TRBV9|-
CASSLGLAGGTNTGELFF
TGTGCCAGCAGCCTGGGACTAGCGGGGGGGACGAACACCGGGGAGCTGTTTTTT
>TRBD1|TRBJ1-2|14|TRBV10-3|few
CAISVGQGDYGYTF
TGTGCCATCAGTGTGGGACAGGGCGACTATGGCTACACCTTC
>TRBD1|TRBJ1-6|18|TRBV18|-
CASSYRDGTGVFNSPLHF
TGTGCCAGCTCATACCGAGACGGGACAGGGGTTTTCAATTCACCCCTCCACTTT
>-|TRBJ1-3|16|TRBV7-6|-
CASSLGVTGLGNTIYF
TGTGCCAGCAGCTTAGGCGTAACAGGGCTGGGAAACACCATATATTTT
>TRBD2|TRBJ2-1|16|TRBV7-2|-
CASSLSASGGANEQFF
TGTGCCAGCAGCTTGTCGGCTAGCGGGGGGGCCAATGAGCAGTTCTTC
>TRBD1|TRBJ2-5|16|TRBV5-4|-
CASSLVAGQGPETQYF
TGTGCCAGCAGCTTGGTAGCGGGACAGGGGCCAGAGACCCAGTACTTC
>TRBD1|TRBJ2-7|17|TRBV7-2|-
CASSYRDRARLDYEQYF
TGTGCCAGCAGCTACCGGGACAGGGCCCGTCTCGACTACGAGCAGTACTTC
>TRBD2|TRBJ2-7|14|TRBV5-1|-
CATSRDYGSYEQYF
TGCGCCACCAGCCGGGACTACGGCTCCTACGAGCAGTACTTC
>-|TRBJ1-2|14|TRBV5-1|-
CASSPPLGSGGYTF
TGCGCCAGCAGCCCCCCTCTCGGGTCTGGTGGCTACACCTTC
>-|TRBJ1-3|16|TRBV2|-
CASRIRGPLSGNTIYF
TGTGCCAGCAGAATCAGGGGTCCCCTCTCTGGAAACACCATATATTTT
>-|TRBJ1-2|14|TRBV25-1|-
CASSEGFGGTGYTF
TGTGCCAGCAGTGAAGGCTTCGGAGGGACGGGCTACACCTTC
>TRBD1|TRBJ2-7|13|TRBV7-6|-
CASSLDRQGEQYF
TGTGCCAGCAGCTTGGACAGGCAGGGCGAGCAGTACTTC
>TRBD1|TRBJ2-7|14|TRBV6-1|-
CASSEAGTDYEQYF
TGTGCCAGCAGTGAAGCAGGGACAGACTACGAGCAGTACTTC
>TRBD1|TRBJ1-2|14|TRBV7-9|few
CASSGQVLISGYTF
TGTGCCAGCAGCGGACAGGTTTTAATCTCCGGCTACACCTTC
>TRBD1|TRBJ2-2|16|TRBV7-3|-
CASSLEGQGWTGELFF
TGTGCCAGCAGCTTAGAAGGACAGGGATGGACCGGGGAGCTGTTTTTT
>-|TRBJ1-2|14|TRBV6-1|once
CASSELDSLWGYTF
TGTGCCAGCAGTGAATTGGACAGCCTTTGGGGCTACACCTTC
>-|TRBJ1-1|14|TRBV27|once
CASIAISGGRDAFF
TGTGCCAGCATCGCTATTTCGGGGGGGCGAGATGCTTTCTTT
>-|TRBJ2-7|11|TRBV2|-
CASQGAYEQYF
TGTGCCAGCCAAGGGGCTTACGAGCAGTACTTC
>TRBD2|TRBJ2-3|14|TRBV6-2/TRBV6-3|-
CASSPGGAPDTQYF
TGTGCCAGCAGTCCCGGGGGGGCGCCAGATACGCAGTATTTT
>-|TRBJ2-7|14|TRBV5-1|-
CASSRGLSSYEQYF
TGCGCCAGCAGCCGGGGACTGAGCTCCTACGAGCAGTACTTC
>TRBD1|TRBJ1-4|15|TRBV5-5|-
CASSLGGTANEKLFF
TGTGCCAGCAGCTTGGGTGGGACAGCTAATGAAAAACTGTTTTTT
>-|TRBJ1-3|13|TRBV12-5|-
CASDASTGNTIYF
TGTGCTAGTGACGCCTCTACGGGAAACACCATATATTTT
>-|TRBJ1-2|13|TRBV18|-
CASSPTGSYGYTF
TGTGCCAGCTCACCTACAGGTTCATATGGCTACACCTTC
>TRBD2|TRBJ2-1|14|TRBV2|-
CARNSGGARREQFF
TGTGCCAGGAATAGCGGGGGGGCTAGAAGAGAGCAGTTCTTC
>TRBD1|TRBJ2-2|14|TRBV5-1|-
CASSSTGITGELFF
TGCGCCAGCAGTTCGACAGGGATCACCGGGGAGCTGTTTTTT
>-|TRBJ2-3|14|TRBV5-4|-
CASRKGDNTDTQYF
TGTGCCAGCCGGAAAGGGGATAACACAGATACGCAGTATTTT
>-|TRBJ1-5|14|TRBV6-6|-
CASSAIGGNQPQHF
TGTGCCAGCAGTGCAATCGGGGGCAATCAGCCCCAGCATTTT
>TRBD2|TRBJ2-1|15|TRBV9|-
CASSSKASGGYEQFF
TGTGCCAGCAGCTCGAAGGCTAGCGGGGGCTATGAGCAGTTCTTC
>-|TRBJ1-3|17|TRBV6-1|-
CASSEVRGANSGNTIYF
TGTGCCAGCAGTGAAGTCCGGGGGGCGAACTCTGGAAACACCATATATTTT
>TRBD1|TRBJ1-1|14|TRBV19|-
CASSAGQGVDEAFF
TGTGCCAGTAGTGCGGGACAGGGGGTCGATGAAGCTTTCTTT
>TRBD1|TRBJ1-2|15|TRBV4-2|-
CASSHTGTGEYGYTF
TGTGCCAGCAGCCATACCGGGACAGGGGAATATGGCTACACCTTC
>TRBD1|TRBJ1-1|14|TRBV5-6|-
CASSYPQGFTEAFF
TGTGCCAGCAGCTACCCACAGGGGTTCACTGAAGCTTTCTTT
>-|TRBJ2-1|17|TRBV19|once
CASSIRSLGGADNEQFF
TGTGCCAGTAGTATAAGGTCTCTTGGCGGGGCCGACAATGAGCAGTTCTTC
>-|TRBJ2-1|13|TRBV7-8|-
CASSLAGVGEQFF
TGTGCCAGCAGCTTGGCCGGGGTTGGTGAGCAGTTCTTC
>-|TRBJ1-2|13|TRBV4-1|-
CASSQDGIFGYTF
TGCGCCAGCAGCCAAGACGGGATTTTTGGCTACACCTTC
>-|TRBJ1-5|15|TRBV29-1|-
CSVEVCVNSNQPQHF
TGCAGCGTTGAAGTATGCGTCAATAGCAATCAGCCCCAGCATTTT
>-|TRBJ2-3|15|TRBV20-1|-
CSASLGGLRTDTQYF
TGCAGTGCTAGTCTGGGGGGACTTCGCACAGATACGCAGTATTTT
>-|TRBJ1-1|13|TRBV9|few
CASSVEGYTEAFF
TGTGCCAGCAGCGTAGAGGGGTACACTGAAGCTTTCTTT
>TRBD1|TRBJ1-6|15|TRBV13|-
CASSSRQGPNSPLHF
TGTGCCAGCAGCTCACGACAGGGACCTAATTCACCCCTCCACTTT
>-|TRBJ1-1|13|TRBV29-1|-
CSEWTPPNTEAFF
TGCAGCGAGTGGACACCCCCAAACACTGAAGCTTTCTTT